This T cell receptor beta chain emerged from a study of T cells after yellow fever vaccination (dated by TCRdb to the late 2010s). With regard to the full study: Libraries from fractions with low cell numbers were prepared with the SMART-Seq v4 Ultra Low Input RNA kit. To follow T-cell clones before and after both primary and booster YFV17D yellow fever vaccination, bulk TCR alpha and beta repertoires underwent longitudinal sequencing. Two healthy male donors, one aged 18 to 30 and one aged 30 to 39 years, were included in the cohort. Bulk PBMC replicates and cell subsets were isolated from blood drawn at multiple timepoints before and after both primary and secondary immunization.

Synthesis of TCR cDNA relied on 5'RACE template switching, a step that introduced a universal primer site along with unique molecular identifiers. Priming for cDNA synthesis came from both the TCR alpha and TCR beta constant segments. Library amplification involved two PCR steps, and the second step added sample barcodes and sequencing adapters. Sequencing of libraries was performed on Illumina HiSeq 2500 (2x100 bp) or NovaSeq (2x150 bp). In the source study's methods: Demultiplexing of reads and collapsing into UMI consensus sequences were performed with MIGEC, and V(D)J alignment was carried out with MiXCR. Clonotypes responding to the vaccine were identified with edgeR on replicate PBMC samples, with the criteria of FDR below 0.01 and a log2 fold change above 5 up to day 15. Each bulk clonotype received a CD4 or CD8 identity based on whether the sequenced CD4 or CD8 repertoire contained that clonotype at higher abundance. Through fastp at Q25 and MiXCR, TCRdb rebuilt clones from the public reads, retaining in-frame beta chains. For every CDR3 protein sequence, its rows merge into one entry that carries the most common genes and DNA. These V and J calls are TCRdb output, not the study's own analysis. For this sample there are about 130,000 distinct CDR3 sequences; about 7% appear just once. Roughly 2.5% of the sample goes to the ten largest clones.

V sheds 6 bases and J sheds 0 bases, leaving 8 bases between their ends. Counted from cysteine to phenylalanine, this CDR3 has 13 amino acids. Just the 39-base CDR3 DNA is kept, in frame starting at base 1. The treatment or condition label corresponds to: live attenuated yellow fever vaccine strain. A standard Ficoll-Paque protocol was used to isolate PBMCs from peripheral blood. Dynabeads CD4 and CD8 positive selection kits were used to isolate CD4 and CD8 T-cell fractions. TriZol was used to extract RNA from bulk PBMCs, from CD4 and CD8 fractions, and from dextramer-positive and dextramer-negative fractions. Here is what the overall study found, with its caveats: FACS-sorted repertoires could contain abundant contaminating clonotypes from the bulk population, so computational filtering was required. The secondary T-cell response was found to be weaker but faster than the primary response, with a peak reached on day 5 rather than on day 15. Because only a couple of donors were included in the study, the extent to which the findings can be generalized is limited. Most clones expanded after primary vaccination were re-detected after the booster (approximately 96% of CD4 and approximately 89% of CD8), suggesting broad memory maintenance. A small fraction of clonotypes appeared in both the CD4 and CD8 compartments, likely as a result of convergent recombination.

The table lists this clonotype with a count of one. It lacks a known antigen. Base qualities are not at hand, and no much larger clone is one base apart. Resting on one read, the evidence is weak. The chain is encoded by TRBV23-1 joined to TRBJ1-1, with the D segment identity uncertain. TRBV23-1 is placed among ORFs of uncertain function. The clonotype originates from a young man who received the YFV17D yellow fever vaccine. Sample: CD4+ T cells sorted from PBMCs, taken 9 to 10 days after the first yellow fever vaccination. The DNA sequence follows: TGCGCCAGCAGGGAGCAGATGAACACTGAAGCTTTCTTT. Its protein is CASREQMNTEAFF.